The 29 T cell receptor beta chains reported below all come from one sample, sequenced in a study of identical twins. TCRdb analysed the 5' RACE reads with MiXCR anew, one entry per CDR3 protein. The table includes about 260,000 distinct CDR3 sequences, about 7% detected once. The data also belong to a second study, concerning yellow fever vaccine responses in identical twins.

The sample was memory (CD45RO+) T cells sorted from blood. The receptors were sampled from a woman between 18 and 30 years old in good health.

This clonotype occurred many times. The rearrangement links TRBV6-5 to TRBJ2-7, with 12 bases aligning to TRBD1. The CDR3 totals 14 residues. V trimming: 2 bases; J trimming: 9 bases; junction bases outside the gene matches: 5. Germline V gene sequence: CDR1 MNHEY, CDR2 SVGAGI. The CDR3 protein is CASSYGTGGTAQYF. The CDR3 coding sequence is TGTGCCAGCAGTTACGGGACAGGGGGCACGGCGCAGTACTTC.

The sample holds many counts of this clonotype. The genes are TRBV27 and TRBJ1-4; tentative D call: TRBD1 (5 bases). The CDR3 has 19 amino acids. Germline lookup yields CDR1 MNHEY and CDR2 SMNVEV (reference sequence). V dropped 1 base and J dropped 8 bases, with 26 bases sitting between them. The CDR3 DNA reads TGTGCCAGCAGTTTATGGGGGGTCCCCGGCGGCGGTGCAGACGAAAAACTGTTTTTT. This sequence encodes CASSLWGVPGGGADEKLFF.

This clonotype appeared a few times. The chain carries TRBV20-1 and TRBJ2-5, with 8 bases lining up with TRBD2. With 5 bases clipped from V and 5 bases from J, the junction kept 7 bases outside the gene matches. CDR3 length: 13 amino acids. Germline V lookup: CDR1 DFQATT, CDR2 SNEGSKA (reference sequence). The CDR3 protein is CSAGGGLAETQYF. In DNA, the CDR3 is TGCAGTGCTGGCGGGGGGCTAGCCGAGACCCAGTACTTC.

Only a few counts were recorded for this clonotype. The rearrangement links TRBV28 to TRBJ1-5, with 8 bases lining up with TRBD1. This CDR3 spans 18 amino acids. Germline values: CDR1 MDHEN, CDR2 SYDVKM. The trim removed 1 base at V and 1 base at J, leaving 9 bases unmatched. CDR3: CASSLSTETGVSNQPQHF. For the CDR3, the DNA is TGTGCCAGCAGTTTATCCACCGAGACAGGGGTGAGCAATCAGCCCCAGCATTTT.

This clonotype was seen a handful of times. V and J are TRBV4-1 and TRBJ2-7; the match to TRBD2 covers 9 bases. The CDR3 has 15 residues. After removal of 0 bases from V and 4 bases from J, the junction contained 4 bases not matched to a gene. Germline V gene data show CDR1 as MGHRA and CDR2 as YSYEKL. In DNA, the CDR3 is TGCGCCAGCAGCCAAGATGTACTAGCGGGTTACGAGCAGTACTTC. This sequence encodes CASSQDVLAGYEQYF.

The sample holds many counts of this clonotype. The CDR3 loop is CASGAGGHNEQFF. In nucleotides, the CDR3 is TGTGCCAGCGGAGCGGGGGGCCATAATGAGCAGTTCTTC. The chain has TRBV6-4 and TRBJ2-1, with 9 bases lining up with TRBD2. V shed 8 bases and J 7 bases; nucleotides not matched to a gene: 6. The CDR3 loop spans 13 amino acids. Germline CDR1 MRHNA, CDR2 SNTAGT.

This clonotype was observed at least ten times. The chain links TRBV5-1 to TRBJ2-2; D gene ambiguous. In germline, CDR1 is SGHRS, CDR2 YFSETQ. The length of the CDR3 is 16 residues. V was trimmed by 0 bases and J by 7 bases, leaving 16 bases between them. The CDR3 spells CASSLDTGAPNGELFF. CDR3 nucleotides: TGCGCCAGCAGCTTGGATACCGGAGCGCCGAACGGGGAGCTGTTTTTT.

This clonotype has a handful of counts. This sequence joins TRBV20-1 and TRBJ2-1, with 9 nucleotides matching TRBD2. Germline CDR1 reads DFQATT; CDR2 reads SNEGSKA (reference sequence). The CDR3 spans 13 residues. With 6 bases clipped from V and 5 bases from J, the junction kept 5 bases outside the gene matches. The CDR3, as DNA: TGCAGTGCCACTAGCGGGCACGACAATGAGCAGTTCTTC. This translates into CSATSGHDNEQFF.

This clonotype appeared many times. The rearrangement links TRBV9 to TRBJ2-1; tentatively, D is TRBD1 (7 bases). This CDR3 region has 18 residues. In germline, CDR1 is SGDLS, CDR2 YYNGEE. The V end lost 4 bases, the J end lost 3 bases, and 23 bases lay between the germline ends. CDR3 sequence reads: CASSSRRGQAALYNEQFF. In nucleotides, the CDR3 is TGTGCCAGCAGCTCTAGGAGGGGGCAGGCAGCCCTCTACAATGAGCAGTTCTTC.

This clonotype was seen many times. V is TRBV9 and J is TRBJ2-1; D gene uncertain. The CDR3 covers 15 residues. Germline loops: CDR1 SGDLS, CDR2 YYNGEE. Trimming took off 0 bases at V and 0 bases at J, with 7 bases between the two ends. The CDR3 region is CASSVVISSYNEQFF. The CDR3 DNA sequence: TGTGCCAGCAGCGTAGTGATTAGCTCCTACAATGAGCAGTTCTTC.

In its sample, this clonotype was seen a few times. This chain uses TRBV6-1 with TRBJ2-4, with D uncertain. This CDR3 has 14 amino acids. Germline CDR1 and CDR2: MNHNS and SASEGT. Deletions cut 5 bases from V and 7 bases from J, with 15 bases between. CDR3 DNA sequence: TGTGCCAGCAGTCTGGACGGGTCTCCCAACATTCAGTACTTC. Translated, it gives CASSLDGSPNIQYF.

This clonotype was counted between two and nine times. A single base separates this from a much larger clone, so it may be a read error. This chain links TRBV5-1 with TRBJ1-1; a possible D gene is TRBD1 (5 bases). CDR3 length: 14 amino acids. Germline V lookup: CDR1 SGHRS, CDR2 YFSETQ. V was pared by 0 bases and J by 1 base, with 7 bases between. The CDR3 bases are TGCGCCAGCAGCTTGGGGACAACGAACACTGAAGCTTTCTTT. Translation gives CASSLGTTNTEAFF. Drawing the rest from reference TRBV5-1 and TRBJ1-1, the complete variable domain is KAGVTQTPRYLIKTRGQQVTLSCSPISGHRSVSWYQQTPGQGLQFLFEYFSETQRNKGNFPGRFSGRQFSNSRSEMNVSTLELGDSALYLCASSLGTTNTEAFFGQGTRLTVV.

CDR3: CSVGNSLYEQYF. The CDR3, as DNA: TGCAGCGTTGGAAATAGCCTCTACGAGCAGTACTTC. The gene calls are TRBV29-1 and TRBJ2-7; the D is unclear. This CDR3 has 12 residues. Germline-derived CDR1 and CDR2 are SQVTM and ANQGSEA. The V end was cut by 4 bases, the J end by 3 bases, with 10 bases between.

Only a few counts were recorded for this clonotype. The DNA of the CDR3 is TGTGCCAGCGGGAGCGGGGAGACCCAGTACTTC. It codes for CASGSGETQYF. The V gene is TRBV12-3 or TRBV12-4, the J gene TRBJ2-5; tentative D call: TRBD2 (6 bases). Trimming stripped 8 bases from V and 5 bases from J, with 9 bases between. The CDR3 has 11 residues.

The V and J genes are TRBV2 and TRBJ2-2; 7 bases align to TRBD1. V shed 4 bases, J shed 0 bases, and the junction held 8 bases outside the gene matches. In germline, CDR1 is SNHLY, CDR2 FYNNEI. The CDR3 totals 17 residues. As DNA, the CDR3 is TGTGCCAGCAGTGTCCTAAGTGGGACAGCGAACACCGGGGAGCTGTTTTTT. Amino acids: CASSVLSGTANTGELFF.

This chain uses TRBV20-1 with TRBJ2-7, with D unresolved. V was clipped by 4 bases and J by 1 base, with 17 bases between them. The germline CDR1 and CDR2 sequences are DFQATT and SNEGSKA (reference sequence). This CDR3 is built from 15 residues. CDR3 residues: CSANPSASPSYEQYF. In DNA, the CDR3 is TGCAGTGCTAATCCCAGCGCCTCACCTTCCTACGAGCAGTACTTC.

This clonotype came up a few times. V and J are TRBV12-2 and TRBJ1-4; the D call of TRBD1 is as the table states it, not checked on the DNA. TRBV12-2 is described as a pseudogene. The CDR3 has 15 residues. The CDR3 DNA reads as TGTGCAAGTCGCCCCCGGACCGCAACTAATGAAAAACTGTTTTTT. Protein: CASRPRTATNEKLFF.

This clonotype was found many times. The chain carries TRBV5-1 and TRBJ2-1; D unclear. V lost 1 base and J lost 10, with 15 bases in between. There are 14 residues in the CDR3. Germline CDR1 and CDR2: SGHRS and YFSETQ. The CDR3 reads CASSLSTGLREQFF. CDR3 nucleotide sequence: TGCGCCAGCAGCTTGAGTACCGGGTTGAGAGAGCAGTTCTTC.

This clonotype showed up just a few times. The chain has TRBV18 and TRBJ1-6; D perhaps matches TRBD1 (5 bases). Germline V CDR1 and CDR2: KGHSH, LQKENI. The CDR3 sequence is 16 residues long. V lost 3 bases, J lost 14 bases, and 23 bases lay in between. CDR3 sequence: CASSPPTGGDRSALHF. The CDR3 nucleotides read TGTGCCAGCTCACCTCCTACGGGGGGGGACCGTTCGGCCCTCCACTTT.

J is TRBJ2-6 and V is TRBV7-9; 7 positions agree with TRBD1. Looked up from germline, CDR1 is SEHNR and CDR2 is FQNEAQ (reference sequence). The length of the CDR3 is 17 residues. With 1 base clipped from V and 0 bases from J, the junction kept 3 bases outside the gene matches. CDR3 nucleotide sequence: TGTGCCAGCAGCTTAGGGACAGGCTACTCTGGGGCCAACGTCCTGACTTTC. Its protein is CASSLGTGYSGANVLTF.

This clonotype was seen ten or more times. V and J are TRBV18 and TRBJ2-5; possible D gene TRBD1, 6 bases. Trimming removed 6 bases from V and 3 bases from J, with 14 bases in between. The germline CDR1 and CDR2 sequences are KGHSH and LQKENI. This CDR3 is 14 amino acids long. CDR3 amino acids: CASSLSGQKETQYF. The CDR3 DNA follows: TGTGCCAGCTCTCTGTCAGGACAGAAAGAGACCCAGTACTTC.

The chain links TRBV6-5 to TRBJ2-7, with D possibly being TRBD1 or TRBD2 (5 bases each). Germline CDR1 is MNHEY and CDR2 is SVGAGI. Trimming cost V 2 bases and J 6 bases, with 14 bases left between them. The CDR3 contains 14 residues. The CDR3 nucleotides read TGTGCCAGCAGTTACCAGGAGAGGGGATCCGAGCAGTACTTC. Translated: CASSYQERGSEQYF.

At least ten counts were recorded for this clonotype. The chain combines TRBV20-1 with TRBJ2-1; the D gene is possibly TRBD1 (5 bases). The V gene's germline CDR1 is DFQATT and CDR2 SNEGSKA (reference sequence). The CDR3 consists of 12 residues. The CDR3 region has the DNA TGCTCCATCTTGGGGCCCTACAATGAGCAGTTCTTC. It translates to CSILGPYNEQFF.

This clonotype was recorded a few times. The chain combines TRBV2 with TRBJ2-1, with 10 bases that match TRBD2. V shed 5 bases, J shed 7 bases, and the junction held 11 bases outside the gene matches. This CDR3 is built from 16 residues. Germline V gene sequence: CDR1 SNHLY, CDR2 FYNNEI. This CDR3 reads CASSLQSGRATNEQFF. The CDR3 DNA reads TGTGCCAGCAGTCTACAGAGCGGGAGGGCTACTAATGAGCAGTTCTTC. The complete variable domain, with remaining parts taken from reference TRBV2 and TRBJ2-1, reads EPEVTQTPSHQVTQMGQEVILRCVPISNHLYFYWYRQILGQKVEFLVSFYNNEISEKSEIFDDQFSVERPDGSNFTLKIRSTKLEDSAMYFCASSLQSGRATNEQFFGPGTRLTVL.

This clonotype was picked up a small number of times. The V call is TRBV20-1, the J call TRBJ1-1; D not resolved. The CDR3 consists of 16 residues. V lost 5 bases and J lost 1, with 20 bases in between. Germline V lookup: CDR1 DFQATT, CDR2 SNEGSKA (reference sequence). Here the CDR3 reads CSAEVGSVSGNTEAFF. Written as DNA, the CDR3 is TGCAGTGCTGAGGTAGGCAGCGTTAGTGGGAACACTGAAGCTTTCTTT.

The V gene is TRBV29-1, the J gene TRBJ2-7, with 8 bases that match TRBD2. Germline lookup yields CDR1 SQVTM and CDR2 ANQGSEA. This CDR3 has 14 residues. The V and J ends lost 4 bases and 0 bases, in that order; junction bases with no gene match: 5. The CDR3 bases are TGCAGCGTTGCGGGGGGGGCGGACTCCTACGAGCAGTACTTC. Its translation: CSVAGGADSYEQYF.

Turning to this clonotype: The junction does not match germline at one end; this may be a read error. This chain joins TRBV5-4 and TRBJ1-6, with 7 bases fitting TRBD1. In germline, CDR1 is SGHNT, CDR2 YYREEE (reference sequence). The CDR3 has 17 residues. The CDR3 bases are TGTGGCAGCAGCTTGGCCCAGGGGGGTGCTCTAAATTCACCCCTCCACTTT. The encoded protein is CGSSLAQGGALNSPLHF.

This clonotype showed up many times. The chain uses TRBV28 and TRBJ2-7, with 9 bases matching TRBD2. The V segment lost 5 bases and the J segment 0 bases; nucleotides outside the gene matches: 8. The germline gives CDR1 MDHEN, CDR2 SYDVKM. This CDR3 contains 16 residues. For the CDR3, the DNA is TGTGCCAGCAGTCCGAGCGGGAGGCAAAGCTCCTACGAGCAGTACTTC. This translates into CASSPSGRQSSYEQYF.

This clonotype was seen a few times. The chain employs TRBV5-1 and TRBJ2-7, with D perhaps matching TRBD1 (5 bases). The CDR3 contains 13 residues. V was clipped by 3 bases and J by 3 bases, with 10 bases between them. Germline CDR1 reads SGHRS; CDR2 reads YFSETQ. The CDR3 DNA sequence: TGCGCCAGCAGCTCACAGGCGTACTACGAGCAGTACTTC. It is translated as CASSSQAYYEQYF.